This entry features one T cell receptor (beta chain) sequence. As yet, its antigen is unknown. The germline gene is not matched at one end of the junction; a read error may be the cause. Researchers ran the PCR with 60 Vbeta and 13 Jbeta primers. The protocol was immunoSEQ multiplex PCR, while the TCRdb copy is restricted to in-frame clones and leaves out a portion. The sample records roughly 150,000 clones, approximately 85% being singletons. The data originate from a study of cytomegalovirus exposure and HLA in healthy donors. The study, taken as a whole, reports: Immune exposure data for these donors was limited to CMV serostatus. In a later analysis, a missense DCLRE1C variant was linked to TCR beta V- and J-gene trimming. Reportedly, a later analysis found an Asian-associated ancestry cluster had fewer N-insertions than the roughly 700-donor mean.

The germline CDR1 and CDR2 sequences are MNHNS and SASEGT. This CDR3 spans 16 amino acids. The genes are TRBV6-1 and TRBJ2-7; D ambiguous. This TCR derives from a woman aged 18-30 years in good health and CMV-seronegative. The sample comprised PBMCs. CDR3 nucleotide sequence: TGTGTCAGCAGTGAAGCGCCCAATCCATTAGCCTACGAGCAGTACTTC. Amino acids: CVSSEAPNPLAYEQYF.